This TCR beta chain was identified during a study of T cells in Graves' hyperthyroidism and ophthalmopathy. Study at large: Before any treatment, at initial diagnosis, peripheral blood was collected.

Amplified regions were TCR beta CDR3 sequences from RNA transcripts. The TCR CDR3 was amplified in a first-round RT-PCR using the HTBI primer set. TCRdb ran MiXCR on the multiplex PCR reads and lists one entry per CDR3 protein. The sample lists some 360,000 distinct CDR3 sequences, 15% to 20% occurring once. Disease duration was under 3 months in the ophthalmopathy patients, who also had a Clinical Activity Score of at least 3 and a NOSPECS grade of at least 4. It was 10 ml of fresh peripheral blood that supplied the PBMCs. The V gene's germline CDR1 is SGHRS and CDR2 YFSETQ. V lost 4 bases to trimming and J lost 5 bases; unmatched junction nucleotides: 11. This CDR3 spans 15 amino acids. Study-wide findings and caveats: By a 13 V-J model, ophthalmopathy was set apart from stable hyperthyroidism.

This clonotype was counted many times. Its antigen is currently unknown. The V call is TRBV5-1, the J call TRBJ2-5; the match to TRBD2 covers 7 bases. The sequenced material came from blood. The TCR originated in a woman in her 40s with Graves' ophthalmopathy. The DNA of the CDR3 is TGCGCCAGCAGCCCGCGGGACTACCTATACGAGACCCAGTACTTC. It translates to CASSPRDYLYETQYF.